This T cell receptor (beta chain) was recorded in a study of tumor-infiltrating lymphocytes in localized non-small cell lung cancer. Whole-study context: The cohort mixed smokers and never-smokers, several histologies, and some post-neoadjuvant-chemotherapy samples.

TCRdb's table, derived via immunoSEQ multiplex PCR, lists solely in-frame clones and lacks some. The sample lists 9,500 or so clones; under 80% were seen once. V lost 0 bases to trimming and J lost 6 bases, with 15 bases between them. Germline-derived CDR1 and CDR2 are MNHNY and SVGAGI (reference sequence). The length of the CDR3 is 16 residues. The specimen sequenced was uninvolved lung tissue not adjacent to the tumor. The receptor comes from a human donor with non-small cell lung cancer. The V gene is TRBV6-6, the J gene TRBJ1-3, with D maybe TRBD1 (5 bases). The DNA of the CDR3 is TGTGCCAGCAGTTACTCGGGCACCAGGGACGAAAACACCATATATTTT. It is translated as CASSYSGTRDENTIYF.